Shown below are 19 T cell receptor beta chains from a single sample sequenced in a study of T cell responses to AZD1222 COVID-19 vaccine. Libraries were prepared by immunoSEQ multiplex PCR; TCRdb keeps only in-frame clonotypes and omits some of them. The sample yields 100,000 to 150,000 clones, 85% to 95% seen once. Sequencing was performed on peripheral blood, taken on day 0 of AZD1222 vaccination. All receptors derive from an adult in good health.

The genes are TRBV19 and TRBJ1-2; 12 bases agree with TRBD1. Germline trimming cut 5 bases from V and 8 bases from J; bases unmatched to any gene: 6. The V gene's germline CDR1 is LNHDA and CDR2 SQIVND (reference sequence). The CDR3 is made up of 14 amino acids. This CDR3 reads CASSAWGTGGGYTF. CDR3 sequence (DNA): TGTGCCAGTAGTGCTTGGGGGACAGGGGGCGGCTACACCTTC.

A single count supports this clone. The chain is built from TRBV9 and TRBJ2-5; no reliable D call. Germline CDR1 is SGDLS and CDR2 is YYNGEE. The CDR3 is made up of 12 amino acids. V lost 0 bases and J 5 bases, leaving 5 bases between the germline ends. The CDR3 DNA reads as TGTGCCAGCAGCGTAGACGGGGAGACCCAGTACTTC. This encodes CASSVDGETQYF.

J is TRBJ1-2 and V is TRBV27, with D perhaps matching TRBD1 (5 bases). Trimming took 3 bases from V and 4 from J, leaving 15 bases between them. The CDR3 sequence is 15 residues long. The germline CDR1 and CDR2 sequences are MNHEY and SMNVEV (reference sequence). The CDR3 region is CASSFQSVGGYGYTF. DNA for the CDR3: TGTGCCAGCAGTTTTCAGTCTGTCGGGGGCTATGGCTACACCTTC.

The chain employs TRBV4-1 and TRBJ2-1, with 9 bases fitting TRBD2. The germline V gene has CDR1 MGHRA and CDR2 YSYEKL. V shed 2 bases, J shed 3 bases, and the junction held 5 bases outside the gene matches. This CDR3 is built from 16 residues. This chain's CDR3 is CASSQSASGDYNEQFF. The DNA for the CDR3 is TGCGCCAGCAGCCAATCGGCTAGCGGGGACTACAATGAGCAGTTCTTC.

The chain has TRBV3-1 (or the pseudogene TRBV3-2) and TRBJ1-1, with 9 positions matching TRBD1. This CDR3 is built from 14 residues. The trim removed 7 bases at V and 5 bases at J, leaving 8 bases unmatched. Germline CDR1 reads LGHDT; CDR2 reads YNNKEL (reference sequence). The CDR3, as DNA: TGTGCCAGCATCGGACAGGGGAGGCGAACTGAAGCTTTCTTT. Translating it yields CASIGQGRRTEAFF.

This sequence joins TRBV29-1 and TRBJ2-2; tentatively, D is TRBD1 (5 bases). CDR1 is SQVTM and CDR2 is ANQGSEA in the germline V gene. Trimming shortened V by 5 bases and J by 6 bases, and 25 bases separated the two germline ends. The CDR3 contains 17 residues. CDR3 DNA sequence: TGCAGCGTTCGAGTTGTCAGGACATTAGAAGGCGCCGGGGAGCTGTTTTTT. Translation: CSVRVVRTLEGAGELFF.

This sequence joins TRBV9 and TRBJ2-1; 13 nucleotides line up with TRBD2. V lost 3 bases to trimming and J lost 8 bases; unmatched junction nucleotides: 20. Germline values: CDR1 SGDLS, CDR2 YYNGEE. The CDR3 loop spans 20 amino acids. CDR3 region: CASSAPHNTSGRARADEQFF. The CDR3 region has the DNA TGTGCCAGCAGCGCCCCCCATAACACTAGCGGGAGGGCCAGAGCGGATGAGCAGTTCTTC.

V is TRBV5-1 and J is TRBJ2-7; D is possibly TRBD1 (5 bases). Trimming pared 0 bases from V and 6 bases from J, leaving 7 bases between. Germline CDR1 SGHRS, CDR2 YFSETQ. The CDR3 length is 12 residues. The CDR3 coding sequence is TGCGCCAGCAGCTTGGTGGGGCTCGAGCAGTACTTC. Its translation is CASSLVGLEQYF.

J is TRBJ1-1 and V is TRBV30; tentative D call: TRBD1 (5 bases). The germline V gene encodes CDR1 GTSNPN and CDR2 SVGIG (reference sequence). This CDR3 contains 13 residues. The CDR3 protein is CALNRGVNTEAFF. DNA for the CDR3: TGTGCTCTGAATCGGGGGGTGAACACTGAAGCTTTCTTT.

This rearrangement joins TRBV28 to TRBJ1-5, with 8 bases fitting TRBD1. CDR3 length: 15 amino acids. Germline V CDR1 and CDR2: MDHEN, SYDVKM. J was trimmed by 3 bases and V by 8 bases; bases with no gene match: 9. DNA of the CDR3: TGTGCCAGCGGAATATCAGGGGGCCCCAATCAGCCCCAGCATTTT. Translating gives CASGISGGPNQPQHF.

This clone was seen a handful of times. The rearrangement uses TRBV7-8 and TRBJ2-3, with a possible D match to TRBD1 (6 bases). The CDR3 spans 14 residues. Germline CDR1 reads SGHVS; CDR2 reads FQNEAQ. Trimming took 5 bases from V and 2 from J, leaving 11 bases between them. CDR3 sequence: CASSRTDNTDTQYF. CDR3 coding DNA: TGTGCCAGCAGCAGGACAGACAACACAGATACGCAGTATTTT.

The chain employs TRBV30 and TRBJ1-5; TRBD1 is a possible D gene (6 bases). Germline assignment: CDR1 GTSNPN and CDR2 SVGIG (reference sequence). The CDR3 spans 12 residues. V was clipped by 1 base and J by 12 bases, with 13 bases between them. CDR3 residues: CAWSAGASIQHF. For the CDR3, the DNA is TGTGCCTGGAGTGCGGGGGCGTCCATCCAGCATTTT.

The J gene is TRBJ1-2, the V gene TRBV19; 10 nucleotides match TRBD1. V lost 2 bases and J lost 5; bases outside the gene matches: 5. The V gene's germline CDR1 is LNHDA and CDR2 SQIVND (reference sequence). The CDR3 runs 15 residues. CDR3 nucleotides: TGTGCCAGTAGTATACCCAGGACAGGGGGGTATGGCTACACCTTC. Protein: CASSIPRTGGYGYTF.

The CDR3 DNA reads TGTGCCAGCAGACGGACGGCGGGCAATGGACGGCCCCAGCATTTT. This sequence encodes CASRRTAGNGRPQHF. The chain employs TRBV6-5 and TRBJ1-5, with D unresolved. Trimming pared 6 bases from V and 9 bases from J, leaving 21 bases between. Per the germline V gene, CDR1 is MNHEY and CDR2 is SVGAGI. The CDR3 contains 15 residues.

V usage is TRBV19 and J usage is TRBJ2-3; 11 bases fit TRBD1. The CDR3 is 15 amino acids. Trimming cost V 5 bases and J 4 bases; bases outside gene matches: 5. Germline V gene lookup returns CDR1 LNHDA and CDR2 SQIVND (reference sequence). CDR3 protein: CASSRLGQGADTQYF. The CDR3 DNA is TGTGCCAGTAGTCGATTGGGACAGGGGGCAGATACGCAGTATTTT.

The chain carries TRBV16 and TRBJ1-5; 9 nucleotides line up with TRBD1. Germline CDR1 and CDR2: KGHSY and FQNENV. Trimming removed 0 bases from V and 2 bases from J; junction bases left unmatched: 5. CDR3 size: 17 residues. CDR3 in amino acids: CASSQSGTGFGNQPQHF. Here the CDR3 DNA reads TGTGCCAGCAGCCAATCGGGGACAGGGTTCGGCAATCAGCCCCAGCATTTT.

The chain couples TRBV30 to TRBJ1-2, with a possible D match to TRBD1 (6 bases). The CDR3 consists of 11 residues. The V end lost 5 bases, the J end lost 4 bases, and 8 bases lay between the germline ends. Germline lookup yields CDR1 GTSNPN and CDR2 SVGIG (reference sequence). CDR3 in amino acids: CAWLQGYGYTF. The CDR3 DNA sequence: TGTGCCTGGTTACAGGGCTATGGCTACACCTTC. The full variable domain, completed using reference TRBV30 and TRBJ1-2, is SQTIHQWPATLVQPVGSPLSLECTVEGTSNPNLYWYRQAAGRGLQLLFYSVGIGQISSEVPQNLSASRPQDRQFILSSKKLLLSDSGFYLCAWLQGYGYTFGSGTRLTVV.

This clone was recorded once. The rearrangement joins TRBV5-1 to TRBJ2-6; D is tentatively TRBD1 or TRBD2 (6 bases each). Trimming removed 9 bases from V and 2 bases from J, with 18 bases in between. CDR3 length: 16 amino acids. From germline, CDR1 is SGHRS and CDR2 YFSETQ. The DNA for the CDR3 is TGCGCCACCACGCCCGGGGGCTCAGCTGGGGCCAACGTCCTGACTTTC. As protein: CATTPGGSAGANVLTF.

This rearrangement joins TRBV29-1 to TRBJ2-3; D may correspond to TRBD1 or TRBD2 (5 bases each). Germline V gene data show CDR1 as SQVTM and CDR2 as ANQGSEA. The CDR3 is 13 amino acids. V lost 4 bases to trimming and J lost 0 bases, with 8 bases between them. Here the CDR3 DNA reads TGCAGCGTTGGGGGGTTTAGCACAGATACGCAGTATTTT. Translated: CSVGGFSTDTQYF.